This is a list of T cell receptor beta chains from one sample in a study of regulatory T cells in long-lasting Graves disease. From the multiplex PCR reads, TCRdb called clonotypes with MiXCR, one entry per CDR3 protein. The sample includes 440,000 or so distinct CDR3 sequences, less than 20% seen only once; the top ten take 9.5% to 12%. These data were also reused for a study on T cells in Graves' hyperthyroidism and ophthalmopathy.

This sample comprised peripheral blood mononuclear cells (PBMCs), obtained at new diagnosis, from a patient treated with antithyroid drugs. Receptor source: a woman aged 30 to 39 with Graves disease. The CDR3 runs from the conserved cysteine through the conserved F or W. Each record gives: clone size, D gene, J gene, V gene, CDR3 length, CDR3 protein, CDR3 DNA. A D gene is named only where the DNA matches it firmly. Clone size is not always given. Where it is, it says once, few, many or a class for expanded clones.

many	TRBD2	TRBJ2-5	TRBV6-1	14	CASSSTSGQETQYF	TGTGCCAGCAGCTCGACTAGCGGTCAAGAGACCCAGTACTTC
once	TRBD2	TRBJ2-7	TRBV12-3/TRBV12-4	18	CASSPLVGLAGYSYEQYF	TGTGCCAGCAGTCCGCTGGTGGGACTAGCGGGATACTCCTACGAGCAGTACTTC
many	TRBD1	TRBJ1-1	TRBV7-2	16	CASSRRGTGGFTEAFF	TGTGCCAGCAGCCGCAGGGGGACAGGGGGGTTCACTGAAGCTTTCTTT
many	TRBD2	TRBJ2-3	TRBV6-5	17	CASSYSRASGSTDTQYF	TGTGCCAGCAGTTACTCGAGAGCTAGCGGAAGCACAGATACGCAGTATTTT
many	.	TRBJ2-3	TRBV20-1	17	CSARDRGPDANTDTQYF	TGCAGTGCTAGAGACCGCGGGCCAGACGCTAACACAGATACGCAGTATTTT
many	TRBD2	TRBJ2-1	TRBV24-1	16	CATSERASGVKNEQFF	TGTGCCACCAGTGAGCGAGCTAGCGGGGTTAAGAATGAGCAGTTCTTC
.	TRBD1	TRBJ2-1	TRBV11-1	14	CASSGGTGLNEQFF	TGTGCCAGCAGTGGCGGGACAGGGCTCAATGAGCAGTTCTTC
many	TRBD1	TRBJ1-5	TRBV28	13	CASSPGGFQPQHF	TGTGCCAGCAGTCCAGGGGGCTTTCAGCCCCAGCATTTT
many	.	TRBJ2-5	TRBV9	13	CASSVTGQETQYF	TGTGCCAGCAGCGTCACGGGGCAAGAGACCCAGTACTTC
many	TRBD1	TRBJ2-2	TRBV20-1	13	CSAVDRENGELFF	TGCAGTGCCGTGGACAGGGAAAACGGGGAGCTGTTTTTT
.	TRBD1	TRBJ1-5	TRBV7-6	14	CASSLWTGHQPQHF	TGTGCCAGCAGCTTATGGACAGGCCATCAGCCCCAGCATTTT
.	TRBD2	TRBJ2-1	TRBV20-1	14	CSARAPGGYNEQFF	TGCAGTGCTAGAGCCCCGGGGGGGTACAATGAGCAGTTCTTC
many	.	TRBJ1-4	TRBV12-3/TRBV12-4	13	CASSFGSPEKLFF	TGTGCCAGCAGTTTCGGGTCGCCTGAAAAACTGTTTTTT
many	.	TRBJ1-5	TRBV12-3/TRBV12-4	16	CASSVGSGQVNQPQHF	TGTGCCAGCAGCGTCGGATCAGGGCAAGTCAATCAGCCCCAGCATTTT
.	TRBD2	TRBJ2-7	TRBV12-3/TRBV12-4	15	CASSLSGLAGAEQYF	TGTGCCAGCAGTTTGAGTGGACTAGCGGGAGCCGAGCAGTACTTC
many	.	TRBJ2-2	TRBV6-1	15	CASSLTRAGAGELFF	TGTGCCAGCAGCCTCACCCGGGCCGGGGCCGGGGAGCTGTTTTTT
many	.	TRBJ1-1	TRBV20-1	15	CSAREGWWGGGEAFF	TGCAGTGCTAGAGAGGGGTGGTGGGGGGGCGGTGAAGCTTTCTTT
many	TRBD2	TRBJ2-7	TRBV3-1	15	CASSQGLAGAQEQYF	TGTGCCAGCAGCCAAGGACTAGCGGGAGCCCAGGAGCAGTACTTC
few	.	TRBJ2-2	TRBV24-1	16	CATKGGPTERTGELFF	TGTGCTACGAAAGGAGGGCCGACAGAACGCACCGGGGAGCTGTTTTTT
many	.	TRBJ2-7	TRBV7-8	13	CASSIGTGDKQYF	TGTGCCAGCAGTATCGGGACGGGGGATAAGCAGTACTTC
many	.	TRBJ2-7	TRBV12-3/TRBV12-4	12	CASSSAPYEQYF	TGTGCCAGCAGCTCGGCCCCCTACGAGCAGTACTTC
many	.	TRBJ2-1	TRBV20-1	14	CSARVRGSYNEQFF	TGCAGTGCTAGAGTGAGGGGGTCCTACAATGAGCAGTTCTTC
.	.	TRBJ2-7	TRBV29-1	13	CSVEGRDGYEQYF	TGCAGCGTTGAAGGCAGGGATGGCTACGAGCAGTACTTC
.	TRBD1	TRBJ1-2	TRBV7-2	15	CASSPIDRDSYGYTF	TGTGCCAGCAGCCCAATTGACAGGGATTCCTATGGCTACACCTTC
many	.	TRBJ2-7	TRBV20-1	13	CSARGGLIYEQYF	TGCAGTGCTCGTGGGGGACTCATATACGAGCAGTACTTC
many	.	TRBJ1-4	TRBV6-5	13	CASSYRYTEKLFF	TGTGCCAGCAGTTACCGATACACTGAAAAACTGTTTTTT
many	.	TRBJ2-1	TRBV24-1	17	CATSDFKVRGGLNEQFF	TGTGCCACCAGTGATTTTAAGGTCAGGGGCGGACTAAATGAGCAGTTCTTC
many	.	TRBJ2-7	TRBV18	14	CASSERGTVYEQYF	TGTGCCAGCTCCGAACGCGGGACAGTCTACGAGCAGTACTTC
.	TRBD2	TRBJ2-2	TRBV30	13	CACGIGGDGELFF	TGTGCCTGCGGCATCGGGGGGGACGGGGAGCTGTTTTTT
few	TRBD1	TRBJ2-3	TRBV28	14	CASSWDSGVDTQYF	TGTGCCAGCAGTTGGGACAGTGGGGTAGATACGCAGTATTTT
many	.	TRBJ2-1	TRBV20-1	13	CSAPRPRGTEQFF	TGCAGTGCCCCACGACCCCGGGGTACTGAGCAGTTCTTC
few	TRBD1	TRBJ1-2	TRBV29-1	13	CSVGPGQAGGYTF	TGCAGCGTGGGACCGGGACAGGCGGGTGGCTACACCTTC
.	.	TRBJ2-1	TRBV7-9	15	CASSLGAGADNEQFF	TGTGCCAGCAGCTTAGGGGCGGGGGCGGACAATGAGCAGTTCTTC
many	.	TRBJ2-1	TRBV6-1	15	CASIRGGASYNEQFF	TGTGCCAGCATCAGAGGGGGGGCGTCCTACAATGAGCAGTTCTTC
many	.	TRBJ1-2	TRBV12-5	19	CASGPSLLYSPLKRDGYTF	TGTGCTAGTGGACCGTCCTTATTGTATAGCCCCCTAAAAAGGGATGGCTACACCTTC
few	.	TRBJ2-2	TRBV9	15	CASTPQGPNTGELFF	TGTGCCAGCACCCCCCAGGGGCCAAACACCGGGGAGCTGTTTTTT
few	TRBD1	TRBJ1-6	TRBV6-1	18	CASSVRDRPTQYISPLHF	TGTGCCAGCAGTGTCCGGGACAGGCCCACGCAATATATTAGTCCCCTCCACTTT
few	TRBD2	TRBJ2-7	TRBV6-5	20	CASSYSEEISGGPPVYEQYF	TGTGCCAGCAGTTACTCGGAAGAAATTAGCGGGGGCCCCCCAGTCTACGAGCAGTACTTC
.	.	TRBJ2-7	TRBV9	14	CASSVEVGTYEQYF	TGTGCCAGCAGCGTAGAAGTAGGAACCTACGAGCAGTACTTC
few	TRBD1	TRBJ2-7	TRBV28	16	CASSSPGTVSSYEQYF	TGTGCCAGCAGTTCCCCCGGGACAGTCAGCTCCTACGAGCAGTACTTC
many	.	TRBJ2-7	TRBV3-1	12	CASQDRSYEQYF	TGTGCCAGCCAGGACAGATCCTACGAGCAGTACTTC
many	.	TRBJ2-7	TRBV19	14	CASSKAREIYEQYF	TGTGCCAGTAGTAAGGCCAGGGAGATCTACGAGCAGTACTTC
.	TRBD1	TRBJ2-5	TRBV20-1	17	CSARDPLAQGAYETQYF	TGCAGTGCTAGAGATCCTTTAGCCCAGGGGGCTTACGAGACCCAGTACTTC
few	TRBD1	TRBJ1-1	TRBV20-1	16	CSARDPISRGHTEAFF	TGCAGTGCTAGAGACCCGATATCAAGGGGGCACACTGAAGCTTTCTTT
.	.	TRBJ1-4	TRBV7-9	13	CASSLDLDEKLFF	TGTGCCAGCAGCTTAGATCTGGATGAAAAACTGTTTTTT
many	.	TRBJ1-5	TRBV27	16	CASSPRDGYSNQPQHF	TGTGCCAGCAGCCCCCGGGACGGATATAGCAATCAGCCCCAGCATTTT
few	TRBD1	TRBJ1-2	TRBV27	14	CASSVTGGAGGYTF	TGTGCCAGCAGTGTCACAGGGGGCGCGGGTGGCTACACCTTC
many	.	TRBJ2-7	TRBV25-1	18	CASSPTGFVGPKNYEQYF	TGTGCCAGCAGCCCAACAGGGTTCGTAGGCCCCAAGAATTACGAGCAGTACTTC
.	TRBD1	TRBJ2-2	TRBV6-2/TRBV6-3	17	CASRGQGAGVDTGELFF	TGTGCCAGCAGAGGACAGGGGGCGGGAGTAGACACCGGGGAGCTGTTTTTT
.	TRBD2	TRBJ2-1	TRBV28	15	CASSPPSGAYNEQFF	TGTGCCAGCAGCCCCCCTAGCGGAGCTTACAATGAGCAGTTCTTC
many	.	TRBJ1-1	TRBV6-1	12	CASMRARTEAFF	TGTGCCAGCATGAGGGCACGGACTGAAGCTTTCTTT
.	TRBD2	TRBJ2-7	TRBV28	14	CASSLAGGGYEQYF	TGTGCCAGCAGTTTAGCGGGAGGGGGCTACGAGCAGTACTTC
.	.	TRBJ1-4	TRBV6-1	17	CASSVHGIFHLNEKLFF	TGTGCCAGCAGTGTGCACGGGATTTTCCATCTTAATGAAAAACTGTTTTTT
.	TRBD2	TRBJ2-2	TRBV7-2	19	CASSLRGLAGGYYTGELFF	TGTGCCAGCAGCTTAAGGGGACTAGCGGGAGGGTACTACACCGGGGAGCTGTTTTTT
.	TRBD1	TRBJ1-5	TRBV7-9	13	CASSLQGGQVIHF	TGTGCCAGCAGCCTACAGGGGGGACAGGTGATCCATTTT
.	.	TRBJ2-5	TRBV13	14	CASSVGLTLETQYF	TGTGCCAGCAGCGTAGGACTGACCTTGGAGACCCAGTACTTC
.	.	TRBJ1-2	TRBV14	15	CASSQEWGALDGYTF	TGTGCCAGCAGCCAAGAGTGGGGGGCCTTGGATGGCTACACCTTC
many	TRBD1	TRBJ2-7	TRBV28	13	CASRPGQGYEQYF	TGTGCCAGCAGGCCGGGACAGGGTTACGAGCAGTACTTC
many	TRBD1	TRBJ1-6	TRBV11-2	16	CASSRQGLRNNSPLHF	TGTGCCAGCAGCCGACAGGGGCTCAGAAATAATTCACCCCTCCACTTT